In its sample, the clone carrying this T cell receptor (beta chain) was seen many times. This record comes from a study of identical twins. CDR3 length: 13 amino acids. Trimming cost V 7 bases and J 2 bases, with 12 bases left between them. Germline CDR1 and CDR2: SQVTM and ANQGSEA. TCRdb re-called the 5' RACE reads through MiXCR, storing one row per CDR3 protein. The profile shows approximately 300,000 distinct CDR3 sequences, roughly 9.7% of them singletons. The sample was also linked to a second study, of yellow fever vaccine responses in identical twins.

The specimen sequenced was CD8+ T cells sorted from blood. The TCR comes from a woman in her late teens or twenties in good health. The rearrangement joins TRBV29-1 to TRBJ1-3; no reliable D call. The CDR3 sequence: CSASWVTGNTIYF. Written as DNA, the CDR3 is TGCAGCGCCTCCTGGGTTACTGGAAACACCATATATTTT. Variable domain in full (rest from reference TRBV29-1 and TRBJ1-3): SAVISQKPSRDICQRGTSLTIQCQVDSQVTMMFWYRQQPGQSLTLIATANQGSEATYESGFVIDKFPISRPNLTFSTLTVSNMSPEDSSIYLCSASWVTGNTIYFGEGSWLTVV.